These T cell receptor beta chains were read from a single sample in a study of shared clonotypes between healthy human individuals. Repertoires were generated with immunoSEQ multiplex PCR, while TCRdb's copy carries only in-frame clones and drops some. The sample holds 1.5 million to 2.5 million clones, approximately 95% seen once. The sample taken for sequencing was naive CD8+ T cells sorted from blood. Receptor source: a man between 18 and 29 years old in good health. Each CDR3 is given with its conserved first and last residue. Each record gives: V gene, clone size, D gene, J gene, CDR3 protein, CDR3 DNA. The D gene is left open where the match is weak. Some rows have no size entry. The others give once, few or many, or a class for an expanded clone.

TRBV5-3,few,TRBD1,TRBJ1-5,CARSFPGTGDSNQPQHF,TGTGCCAGAAGCTTTCCCGGGACAGGGGATAGCAATCAGCCCCAGCATTTT
TRBV5-4,NA,NA,TRBJ2-3,CASSLVYGGPDTQYF,TGTGCCAGCAGCTTAGTATATGGAGGGCCAGATACGCAGTATTTT
TRBV30,NA,NA,TRBJ2-7,CASVGGLEQYF,TGTGCCTCGGTGGGGGGGCTCGAGCAGTACTTC
TRBV27,NA,NA,TRBJ1-3,CASSTGHEQELYF,TGTGCCAGCAGCACGGGCCACGAACAGGAATTATATTTT
TRBV4-1,NA,NA,TRBJ1-1,CASSQAGGENTEAFF,TGCGCCAGCAGCCAGGCCGGGGGAGAGAACACTGAAGCTTTCTTT
TRBV7-9,NA,TRBD2,TRBJ2-1,CASSLAGLAGGDEQFF,TGTGCCAGCAGCTTAGCAGGACTAGCGGGAGGGGATGAGCAGTTCTTC
TRBV10-3,NA,NA,TRBJ2-6,CAISESDIPGGANVLTF,TGTGCCATCAGTGAGTCCGACATCCCTGGTGGGGCCAACGTCCTGACTTTC
TRBV7-7,NA,TRBD2,TRBJ2-3,CASSFRVAGPSSTDTQYF,TGTGCTAGCAGCTTTAGGGTAGCGGGGCCCTCTAGCACAGATACGCAGTATTTT
TRBV30,NA,NA,TRBJ1-1,CAWEHTEAFF,TGTGCCTGGGAGCACACTGAAGCTTTCTTT
TRBV4-1,once,NA,TRBJ2-7,CASSQDVPGADEQYF,TGCGCCAGCAGCCAAGATGTTCCGGGGGCAGACGAGCAGTACTTC
TRBV7-9,NA,NA,TRBJ1-2,CASSSGTIRHYGYTF,TGTGCCAGCAGCAGTGGGACAATAAGACACTATGGCTACACCTTC
TRBV9,NA,TRBD1,TRBJ1-1,CASSVVQGARTEAFF,TGTGCCAGCAGCGTAGTTCAGGGGGCGCGTACTGAAGCTTTCTTT
TRBV9,NA,NA,TRBJ1-1,CASSPRVNTEAFF,TGTGCCAGCAGCCCGAGAGTGAACACTGAAGCTTTCTTT
TRBV7-9,NA,NA,TRBJ1-6,CASSLGGPLHF,TGTGCCAGCAGCTTAGGAGGCCCCCTCCACTTT
TRBV6-5,NA,TRBD1,TRBJ1-2,CASSGDSPLKGYTF,TGTGCCAGCAGCGGGGACAGCCCTCTAAAGGGCTACACCTTC
TRBV7-9,NA,NA,TRBJ1-1,CASSFSGSAEAFF,TGTGCCAGCAGCTTCTCTGGCTCCGCTGAAGCTTTCTTT